This TCR beta chain was documented in a study of Graves' ophthalmopathy and Graves' hyperthyroidism. RNA transcripts yielded amplified TCR beta CDR3 regions. The authors performed first-round RT-PCR with HTBI primers and then a second-round multiplex PCR. TCRdb fed the multiplex PCR reads into MiXCR, producing one record per CDR3 protein. This sample carries some 370,000 distinct CDR3 sequences, about 18% of them seen once, and the ten largest clones take roughly 2.4%. This CDR3 spans 14 amino acids. V gave up 4 bases and J gave up 4 bases, with 13 bases separating them. Looked up from germline, CDR1 is LNHDA and CDR2 is SQIVND (reference sequence). Orbital computed tomography, thyroid ultrasound, TRAb, serum thyroxine and clinical symptoms formed the basis of diagnosis. This clonotype occurred many times.

This clonotype originated in an adult woman with stable Graves' hyperthyroidism. The chain uses TRBV19 and TRBJ2-5; D perhaps matches TRBD1 (6 bases). The sequenced sample consisted of peripheral blood. The CDR3 protein is CASSRSPGVETQYF. The DNA for the CDR3 is TGTGCCAGTAGTAGGAGCCCAGGGGTAGAGACCCAGTACTTC.